These 23 T cell receptor beta chains were all obtained from the same sample, sequenced in a study of Ad26.COV2.S vaccination and SARS-CoV-2 variants. Documented treatment: around 19 received Ad26.COV2.S at low or high dose, single or two shots; about 5 received placebo; per-sample allocation not given. After the first vaccine or placebo injection, samples were drawn on day 63. The data were produced by immunoSEQ multiplex PCR, yet TCRdb's version contains in-frame clones alone and is incomplete. Here the sample spans hundreds of thousands of clones, around 87% being singletons. The material was peripheral blood, obtained in a trial of Ad26.COV2.S vaccine versus placebo. The receptors derive from a person aged 18-60 years who received the Ad26.COV2.S COVID-19 vaccine or a placebo.

The chain joins TRBV30 to TRBJ1-1; the D gene is possibly TRBD1 (6 bases). Germline values: CDR1 GTSNPN, CDR2 SVGIG (reference sequence). V was trimmed by 3 bases and J by 7 bases, leaving 9 bases between them. This CDR3 is built from 11 residues. For the CDR3, the DNA is TGTGCCTGGAGACAAGGGGGTGAAGCTTTCTTT. Protein sequence: CAWRQGGEAFF.

The V call is TRBV6-4, the J call TRBJ1-5, with a weak D call TRBD1 (5 bases). The CDR3 sequence is 14 residues long. Germline CDR1 and CDR2: MRHNA and SNTAGT. Between the trimmed V and J ends, which lost 0 bases and 7 bases, there was a span of 10 bases. CDR3 sequence: CASSDSGGRQPQHF. The CDR3 bases are TGTGCCAGCAGTGACTCGGGGGGAAGGCAGCCCCAGCATTTT.

The chain employs TRBV19 and TRBJ2-1; a possible D gene is TRBD2 (6 bases). The CDR3 is 13 amino acids. Deletions cut 6 bases from V and 0 bases from J, with 6 bases between. Germline V gene lookup returns CDR1 LNHDA and CDR2 SQIVND (reference sequence). The CDR3 sequence: CASSGSSYNEQFF. The DNA of the CDR3 is TGTGCCAGTAGCGGGAGCTCCTACAATGAGCAGTTCTTC.

The rearrangement joins TRBV5-6 to TRBJ1-2, with D tentatively TRBD1 (6 bases). V was shortened by 3 bases and J by 8 bases, with 23 bases between the two germline ends. The germline gives CDR1 SGHDT, CDR2 YYEEEE. There are 16 residues in the CDR3. The CDR3 DNA is TGTGCCAGCAGCTCCGCTTGGGCCAGGGGAGGTGGGGGCTACACCTTC. It translates to CASSSAWARGGGGYTF.

V usage is TRBV2 and J usage is TRBJ2-7, with 7 bases identical to TRBD1. CDR1 and CDR2 (germline): SNHLY, FYNNEI. With 10 bases clipped from V and 3 bases from J, the junction kept 15 bases outside the gene matches. The CDR3 length is 15 residues. CDR3 nucleotide sequence: TGTGCCATCGCGCGACGGGACAGAAGATTCTACGAGCAGTACTTC. This translates into CAIARRDRRFYEQYF.

The chain combines TRBV5-4 with TRBJ1-1, with no clear D. Trimming removed 1 base at V and 4 bases at J, with 11 bases between. The CDR3 sequence is 14 residues long. CDR1 is SGHNT and CDR2 is YYREEE in the germline V gene (reference sequence). CDR3 DNA: TGTGCCAGCAGCTTGAATGTAGATAGCACTGAAGCTTTCTTT. This sequence encodes CASSLNVDSTEAFF.

The chain recombines TRBV11-2 with TRBJ2-2; D perhaps matches TRBD1 (6 bases). CDR3 length: 16 amino acids. From germline, CDR1 is SGHAT and CDR2 FQNNGV. The V gene lost 5 bases and the J gene lost 5 bases, with 18 bases spanning the gap. CDR3 bases: TGTGCCAGCAGCCCCGGCAGGGGCCTGGGGACCGGGGAGCTGTTTTTT. Its translation is CASSPGRGLGTGELFF.

This sequence joins TRBV5-6 and TRBJ2-1, with D perhaps TRBD2 (6 bases). The CDR3 spans 15 residues. Germline V gene lookup returns CDR1 SGHDT and CDR2 YYEEEE. Trimming stripped 0 bases from V and 4 bases from J, with 11 bases between. CDR3 region: CASSLAKREYNEQFF. The CDR3 region has the DNA TGTGCCAGCAGCTTGGCCAAACGGGAGTACAATGAGCAGTTCTTC.

The CDR3 coding sequence is TGTGCCAGCAGCTTAATGAGCGGGGGATATTTCTACGAGCAGTACTTC. Protein sequence: CASSLMSGGYFYEQYF. The chain has TRBV7-2 and TRBJ2-7, with 8 nucleotides matching TRBD2. Trimming took 2 bases from V and 3 from J; bases not matched to a gene: 9. Germline-derived CDR1 and CDR2 are SGHTA and FQGNSA. CDR3 length equals 16 residues.

The chain carries TRBV10-3 and TRBJ2-6; 7 positions agree with TRBD1. This CDR3 contains 18 residues. J gave up 0 bases and V 5 bases, and 10 bases lay outside the gene matches. Germline V gives CDR1 ENHRY, CDR2 SYGVKD. The CDR3 coding sequence is TGTGCCATCAGTTCTCCGGGACAGATCTACTCTGGGGCCAACGTCCTGACTTTC. Translating it yields CAISSPGQIYSGANVLTF.

The rearrangement uses TRBV7-9 and TRBJ1-1; unclear D gene. The CDR3 runs to 13 residues. V lost 5 bases and J 1 base, leaving 8 bases between the germline ends. Germline lookup yields CDR1 SEHNR and CDR2 FQNEAQ (reference sequence). The CDR3 sequence is CASSRTANTEAFF. CDR3 nucleotide sequence: TGTGCCAGCAGCCGGACGGCGAACACTGAAGCTTTCTTT. Drawing the rest from reference TRBV7-9 and TRBJ1-1, the complete variable domain is DTGVSQNPRHKITKRGQNVTFRCDPISEHNRLYWYRQTLGQGPEFLTYFQNEAQLEKSRLLSDRFSAERPKGSFSTLEIQRTEQGDSAMYLCASSRTANTEAFFGQGTRLTVV.

Here the CDR3 DNA reads TGTGCCAGCTCACCCCAGGGACAGATGAACACTGAAGCTTTCTTT. It specifies CASSPQGQMNTEAFF. This chain connects TRBV18 to TRBJ1-1; 7 bases align to TRBD1. The CDR3 length is 15 residues. V shed 3 bases, J shed 0 bases, and the junction held 4 bases outside the gene matches. Germline V gene data show CDR1 as KGHSH and CDR2 as LQKENI.

The chain joins TRBV5-1 to TRBJ2-3; D may correspond to TRBD1 or TRBD2 (5 bases each). The CDR3 is 16 residues long. The germline V gene has CDR1 SGHRS and CDR2 YFSETQ. Trimming left V 4 bases short and J 0 bases short, with 15 bases between. The CDR3, as DNA: TGCGCCAGCAGCCCCGAGGGGACGGTGAGCACAGATACGCAGTATTTT. Its translation is CASSPEGTVSTDTQYF.

This clone occurred a few times. V usage is TRBV3-1 (or the pseudogene TRBV3-2) and J usage is TRBJ1-5; D is undetermined. CDR3 length equals 15 residues. Germline CDR1 and CDR2: LGHDT and YNNKEL (reference sequence). The V end lost 0 bases, the J end lost 3 bases, and 9 bases lay between the germline ends. The CDR3 region has the DNA TGTGCCAGCAGCCAAGATACGAGACCCAATCAGCCCCAGCATTTT. It codes for CASSQDTRPNQPQHF.

The V call is TRBV6-1, the J call TRBJ1-1, with 7 bases that match TRBD1. CDR3 length: 11 residues. V dropped 8 bases and J dropped 5; count of bases not matched to a gene: 2. Per the germline V gene, CDR1 is MNHNS and CDR2 is SASEGT. CDR3 in amino acids: CASLQGTEAFF. CDR3 DNA sequence: TGTGCCAGCCTACAGGGGACTGAAGCTTTCTTT.

The J gene is TRBJ2-2, the V gene TRBV3-1 (or the pseudogene TRBV3-2); 9 positions agree with TRBD2. Unmatched junction bases numbered 7, after V lost 4 bases and J lost 4 bases. CDR3 length: 16 amino acids. CDR1 is LGHDT, CDR2 YNNKEL, per germline (reference sequence). CDR3 nucleotides: TGTGCCAGCAGCCTACGGGCTAGCGGGGCCACCGGGGAGCTGTTTTTT. This encodes CASSLRASGATGELFF.

This clone was recorded a few times. This rearrangement joins TRBV2 to TRBJ2-7, with unresolved D. CDR1 and CDR2 from the germline V gene are SNHLY and FYNNEI. Trimming took off 4 bases at V and 4 bases at J, with 5 bases between the two ends. CDR3 length: 11 residues. CDR3 sequence reads: CASSVQYEQYF. CDR3 DNA: TGTGCCAGCAGTGTCCAGTACGAGCAGTACTTC.

This clone was found a few times. The gene calls are TRBV30 and TRBJ1-6; D call uncertain. V shed 3 bases and J shed 7 bases, with 16 bases lying between them. This CDR3 has 15 residues. Germline CDR1 GTSNPN, CDR2 SVGIG (reference sequence). The chain's CDR3 is CAWSRGSAGNSPLHF. DNA of the CDR3: TGTGCCTGGAGCCGCGGGAGTGCGGGGAATTCACCCCTCCACTTT.

In this sample, this clone turned up a few times. This rearrangement joins TRBV18 to TRBJ2-2; D is uncertain. CDR1 KGHSH and CDR2 LQKENI come from the germline V gene. The CDR3 extends over 14 amino acids. Trimming shortened V by 3 bases and J by 2 bases, and 7 bases separated the two germline ends. CDR3 in amino acids: CASSPSRNTGELFF. The CDR3 region has the DNA TGTGCCAGCTCACCCAGTCGAAACACCGGGGAGCTGTTTTTT.

Only a few counts were recorded for this clone. CDR3 in amino acids: CAWSARYEQYF. CDR3 sequence (DNA): TGTGCCTGGAGTGCGCGCTACGAGCAGTACTTC. The chain is built from TRBV30 and TRBJ2-7; the D is unclear. The CDR3 has 11 amino acids. CDR1 is GTSNPN and CDR2 is SVGIG in the germline V gene (reference sequence). Trimming pared 1 base from V and 3 bases from J, leaving 4 bases between.

In nucleotides, the CDR3 is TGTGCCAGCAGCTTCTCAGGGGACAATGAGCAGTTCTTC. Amino acid sequence: CASSFSGDNEQFF. V gene TRBV7-9 combines with J gene TRBJ2-1, with TRBD1 as a possible D gene (6 bases). The germline gives CDR1 SEHNR, CDR2 FQNEAQ (reference sequence). There are 13 residues in the CDR3. V lost 3 bases and J 5 bases, leaving 8 bases between the germline ends.

This sequence joins TRBV20-1 and TRBJ1-6; D is uncertain. From germline, CDR1 is DFQATT and CDR2 SNEGSKA (reference sequence). V shed 3 bases and J shed 0 bases, with 9 bases lying between them. This CDR3 is built from 15 residues. The CDR3 loop reads CSASYSSSYNSPLHF. The CDR3 DNA reads TGCAGTGCTAGTTACTCGAGCTCCTATAATTCACCCCTCCACTTT.

The rearrangement links TRBV7-6 to TRBJ2-1; 12 bases fit TRBD1. CDR1 is SGHVS, CDR2 FNYEAQ, per germline. Germline trimming cut 5 bases from V and 6 bases from J; bases unmatched to any gene: 11. The CDR3 is 17 residues long. CDR3 in amino acids: CASSPDPGQGAGNEQFF. CDR3 DNA sequence: TGTGCCAGCAGCCCCGATCCGGGACAGGGGGCTGGCAATGAGCAGTTCTTC. Full variable domain (outside the CDR3, taken from reference TRBV7-6 and TRBJ2-1): GAGVSQSPRYKVTKRGQDVALRCDPISGHVSLYWYRQALGQGPEFLTYFNYEAQQDKSGLPNDRFSAERPEGSISTLTIQRTEQRDSAMYRCASSPDPGQGAGNEQFFGPGTRLTVL.